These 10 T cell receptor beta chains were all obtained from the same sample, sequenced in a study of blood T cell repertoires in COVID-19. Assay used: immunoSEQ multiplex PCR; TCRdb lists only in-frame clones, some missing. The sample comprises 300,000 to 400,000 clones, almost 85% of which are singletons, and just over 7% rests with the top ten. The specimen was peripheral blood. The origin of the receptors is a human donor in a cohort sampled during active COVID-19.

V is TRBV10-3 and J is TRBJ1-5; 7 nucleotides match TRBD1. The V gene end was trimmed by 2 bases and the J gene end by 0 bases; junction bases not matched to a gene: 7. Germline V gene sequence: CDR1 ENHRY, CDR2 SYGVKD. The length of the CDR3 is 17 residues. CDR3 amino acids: CAISERQGESSNQPQHF. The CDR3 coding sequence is TGTGCCATCAGTGAGAGACAGGGAGAAAGTAGCAATCAGCCCCAGCATTTT.

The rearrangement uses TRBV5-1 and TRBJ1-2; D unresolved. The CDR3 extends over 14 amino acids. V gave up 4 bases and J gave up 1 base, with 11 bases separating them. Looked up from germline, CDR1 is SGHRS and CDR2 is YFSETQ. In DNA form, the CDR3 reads TGCGCCAGCAGCCCCGCGGCCAATAACTATGGCTACACCTTC. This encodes CASSPAANNYGYTF.

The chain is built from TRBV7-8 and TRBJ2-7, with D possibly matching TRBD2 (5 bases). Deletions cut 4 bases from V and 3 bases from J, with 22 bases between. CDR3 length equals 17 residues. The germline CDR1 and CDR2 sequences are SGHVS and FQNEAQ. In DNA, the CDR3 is TGTGCCAGCAGCTCCAACCCTAAATCGAGGGCCTTCTACGAGCAGTACTTC. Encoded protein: CASSSNPKSRAFYEQYF.

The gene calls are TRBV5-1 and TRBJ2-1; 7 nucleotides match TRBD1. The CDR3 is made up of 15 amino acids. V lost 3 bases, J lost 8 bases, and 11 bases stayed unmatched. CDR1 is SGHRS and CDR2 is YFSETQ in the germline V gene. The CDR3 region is CASSYRGPMLDEQFF. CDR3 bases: TGCGCCAGCAGCTACAGGGGCCCTATGTTGGATGAGCAGTTCTTC.

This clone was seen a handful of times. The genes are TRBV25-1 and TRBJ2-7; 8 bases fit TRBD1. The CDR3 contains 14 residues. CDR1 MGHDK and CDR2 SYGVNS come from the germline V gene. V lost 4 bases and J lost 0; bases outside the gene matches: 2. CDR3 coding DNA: TGTGCCAGCAGTGGACAGGGGTCCTCCTACGAGCAGTACTTC. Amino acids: CASSGQGSSYEQYF.

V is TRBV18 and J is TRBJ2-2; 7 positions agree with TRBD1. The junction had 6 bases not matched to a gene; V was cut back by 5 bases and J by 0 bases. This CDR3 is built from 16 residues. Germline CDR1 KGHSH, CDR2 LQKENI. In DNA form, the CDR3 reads TGTGCCAGCTCAATGAGGACAGGCACGAACACCGGGGAGCTGTTTTTT. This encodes CASSMRTGTNTGELFF.

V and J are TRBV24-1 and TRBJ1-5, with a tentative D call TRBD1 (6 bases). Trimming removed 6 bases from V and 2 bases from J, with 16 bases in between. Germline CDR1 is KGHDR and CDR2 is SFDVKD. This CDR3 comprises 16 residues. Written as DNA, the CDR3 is TGTGCCACCAGTACCGCCATACAGGGAGGCAATCAGCCCCAGCATTTT. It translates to CATSTAIQGGNQPQHF.

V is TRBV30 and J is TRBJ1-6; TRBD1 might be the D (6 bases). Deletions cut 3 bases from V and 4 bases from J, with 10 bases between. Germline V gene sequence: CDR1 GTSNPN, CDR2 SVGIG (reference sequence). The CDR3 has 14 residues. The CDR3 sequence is CAWSLQGYNSPLHF. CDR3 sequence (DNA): TGTGCCTGGAGCTTACAGGGTTATAATTCACCCCTCCACTTT.

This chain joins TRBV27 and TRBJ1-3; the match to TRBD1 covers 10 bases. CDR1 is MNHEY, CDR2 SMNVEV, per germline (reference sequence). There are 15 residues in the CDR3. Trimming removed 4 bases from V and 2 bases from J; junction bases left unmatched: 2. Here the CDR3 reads CASSWDRGPGNTIYF. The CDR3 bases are TGTGCCAGCAGTTGGGACAGGGGCCCTGGAAACACCATATATTTT.

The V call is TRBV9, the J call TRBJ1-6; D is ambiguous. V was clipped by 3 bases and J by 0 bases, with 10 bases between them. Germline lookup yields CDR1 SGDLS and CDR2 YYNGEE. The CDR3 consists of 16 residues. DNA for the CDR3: TGTGCCAGCAGCGGTAGCCAAAGCTCCTATAATTCACCCCTCCACTTT. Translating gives CASSGSQSSYNSPLHF.